Below, 24 T cell receptor beta chains from the same sample are listed, as sequenced in a study of T-cell reconstitution after alpha-beta-depleted transplantation in children. Preparation of the TCRbeta library involved a method that used unique molecular identifiers. TCRdb passed the PCR reads through MiXCR, listing each CDR3 protein once. The sample gives 450,000 to 600,000 distinct CDR3 sequences, over 10% of which show up once; 2.2% is in the top ten. The starting material was PBMCs, mostly from graft donor cells, obtained 360 days after TCRalphabeta/CD19-depleted stem cell transplant. The receptor source for this set is a male patient under 18 who had a stem cell transplant for acute myeloid leukemia, so the T cells may come from the graft donor.

Here the CDR3 reads CASSLKGTVRGETQYF. CDR3 bases: TGTGCCAGCAGTTTGAAGGGTACAGTGCGAGGAGAGACCCAGTACTTC. The genes are TRBV28 and TRBJ2-5, with D unresolved. V was clipped by 3 bases and J by 4 bases, with 18 bases between them. Germline CDR1 and CDR2: MDHEN and SYDVKM. The length of the CDR3 is 16 residues.

This clonotype was seen more than once but under ten times. This CDR3 is CASSLYWGDVRNEQFF. The CDR3, as DNA: TGTGCCAGCAGTTTATATTGGGGGGATGTCCGCAATGAGCAGTTCTTC. The rearrangement joins TRBV28 to TRBJ2-1, with D tentatively TRBD2 (6 bases). Germline V CDR1 and CDR2: MDHEN, SYDVKM. There are 16 residues in the CDR3. Trimming cost V 1 base and J 6 bases, with 16 bases left between them.

This clonotype was seen more than once but under ten times. The DNA of the CDR3 is TGTGCCAGCAGTTTCTTCAGGCCTTCCTATGGCTACACCTTC. This encodes CASSFFRPSYGYTF. The chain combines TRBV28 with TRBJ1-2; no reliable D call. Trimming took off 3 bases at V and 4 bases at J, with 12 bases between the two ends. Germline CDR1 is MDHEN and CDR2 is SYDVKM. The CDR3 totals 14 residues.

This clonotype has a count of ten or more. The rearrangement joins TRBV29-1 to TRBJ2-1; 9 bases match TRBD2. With V trimmed by 0 bases and J by 3 bases, 9 bases remained unmatched. This CDR3 region has 17 residues. CDR1 SQVTM and CDR2 ANQGSEA come from the germline V gene. CDR3 loop: CSVEEERGREIYNEQFF. CDR3 nucleotide sequence: TGCAGCGTTGAAGAGGAACGCGGGAGGGAAATCTACAATGAGCAGTTCTTC.

This rearrangement joins TRBV7-3 to TRBJ2-3; TRBD2 aligns across 8 bases. Germline values: CDR1 SGHTA, CDR2 FQGTGA. Losses at the gene ends were 5 bases for V and 1 base for J; bases not matched to a gene: 8. This CDR3 has 16 amino acids. The CDR3, as DNA: TGTGCCAGCAGCCCCGTCGGGCGGGGGGGCACAGATACGCAGTATTTT. Translating it yields CASSPVGRGGTDTQYF.

V is TRBV20-1 and J is TRBJ2-2; TRBD2 agrees at 9 bases. Trimming removed 2 bases from V and 3 bases from J; junction bases left unmatched: 7. The CDR3 covers 16 residues. Germline lookup yields CDR1 DFQATT and CDR2 SNEGSKA (reference sequence). As DNA, the CDR3 is TGCAGTGCTAGAAGGACTAGCGTAAGGGACACCGGGGAGCTGTTTTTT. This translates into CSARRTSVRDTGELFF.

The table lists this clonotype with a few counts. This chain uses TRBV20-1 with TRBJ2-1; 11 bases line up with TRBD2. This CDR3 has 16 amino acids. Per germline, CDR1 DFQATT and CDR2 SNEGSKA (reference sequence). V trimming: 7 bases; J trimming: 0 bases; junction bases outside the gene matches: 8. CDR3 sequence reads: CSVRTSGPSSYNEQFF. The CDR3 bases are TGCAGTGTCCGGACTAGCGGGCCGAGCTCCTACAATGAGCAGTTCTTC.

This clonotype was observed a few times. The V and J genes are TRBV20-1 and TRBJ2-3, with 8 bases identical to TRBD2. This CDR3 is built from 15 residues. The junction had 7 bases not matched to a gene; V was cut back by 3 bases and J by 2 bases. In germline, CDR1 is DFQATT, CDR2 SNEGSKA (reference sequence). DNA for the CDR3: TGCAGTGCTAGTGTACTAGCGGCCCACACAGATACGCAGTATTTT. This encodes CSASVLAAHTDTQYF.

This clonotype has at least ten counts. This chain joins TRBV5-1 and TRBJ2-7; 7 bases match TRBD1. Per the germline V gene, CDR1 is SGHRS and CDR2 is YFSETQ. This CDR3 is built from 16 residues. The trim removed 3 bases at V and 6 bases at J, leaving 15 bases unmatched. CDR3 bases: TGCGCCAGCAGCTCAAACCGGGACAGCTGGAAGCGCGAGCAGTACTTC. Protein: CASSSNRDSWKREQYF.

This clonotype was observed a few times. The chain combines TRBV20-1 with TRBJ2-1, with 9 bases fitting TRBD2. This CDR3 is 18 amino acids long. CDR1 DFQATT and CDR2 SNEGSKA come from the germline V gene (reference sequence). J lost 0 bases, V lost 0 bases, and 9 bases had no gene match. The CDR3 DNA sequence: TGCAGTGCTAGAGATCTGAGTAGCGGGGGTAGCTCCTACAATGAGCAGTTCTTC. Protein product: CSARDLSSGGSSYNEQFF.

This clonotype was seen only a few times. The CDR3 DNA follows: TGCAGTGCTGTGGAGTTTAGCGGGGCGAATGAGCAGTTCTTC. Protein sequence: CSAVEFSGANEQFF. The chain has TRBV20-1 and TRBJ2-1; 8 bases map to TRBD2. V shed 5 bases and J 7 bases; nucleotides not matched to a gene: 10. Germline CDR1 and CDR2: DFQATT and SNEGSKA (reference sequence). This CDR3 region has 14 residues.

This clonotype appeared a few times. This sequence joins TRBV4-3 and TRBJ2-7; 8 bases map to TRBD2. Trimming at V came to 0 bases and at J to 4 bases, leaving 14 bases not matched to a gene. Germline V gene sequence: CDR1 LGHNA, CDR2 YSLEER. This CDR3 contains 18 residues. The chain's CDR3 is CASSQDWAGKSGSYEQYF. The CDR3 DNA reads as TGCGCCAGCAGCCAAGATTGGGCGGGGAAGAGCGGGAGTTACGAGCAGTACTTC.

This clonotype was found a few times. Because the CDR3's place on the DNA is in doubt, the DNA is left out and the CDR3 is given as listed by TCRdb. V gene TRBV12-3 or TRBV12-4 combines with J gene TRBJ2-7; whether TRBD2, the table's D call, matches the DNA was not checked. With termini counted, the CDR3 has 17 amino acids. CDR3 loop: CASSPRLERAVLRGGPF.

This clonotype was picked up a small number of times. This rearrangement joins TRBV5-1 to TRBJ2-7, with D unclear. Germline-derived CDR1 and CDR2 are SGHRS and YFSETQ. This CDR3 contains 13 residues. Trimming left V 3 bases short and J 4 bases short, with 11 bases between. The chain's CDR3 is CASSSVAPYEQYF. The CDR3 DNA follows: TGCGCCAGCAGCTCCGTGGCTCCTTACGAGCAGTACTTC.

This clonotype was counted a few times. The chain employs TRBV20-1 and TRBJ2-3; D is ambiguous. Germline values: CDR1 DFQATT, CDR2 SNEGSKA (reference sequence). The CDR3 runs to 13 residues. With 1 base removed from V and 0 bases from J, the gap between germline ends came to 5 bases. CDR3 DNA sequence: TGCAGTGCTAGAGCTCCTAGCACAGATACGCAGTATTTT. Translation: CSARAPSTDTQYF.

This clonotype has more than one count but fewer than ten. At one of its ends the junction is not consistent with the germline gene, which may arise from a read error. The chain uses TRBV7-7 and TRBJ2-2, with 10 nucleotides matching TRBD2. The CDR3 has 16 residues. Germline CDR1 is SSHAT and CDR2 is FNYEAQ (reference sequence). The CDR3: CASSLIAGGNTGELFF. In DNA, the CDR3 is TGTGCTAGCAGCTTAATAGCGGGAGGTAACACCGGGGAGCTGTTTTTT.

With regard to this clonotype: This could be a read error, since a much larger clone is one nucleotide away. The chain joins TRBV25-1 to TRBJ2-1; D remains ambiguous. Gene TRBJ2-7 matches the end of the DNA better, so the J call may be wrong. Germline-derived CDR1 and CDR2 are MGHDK and SYGVNS. The CDR3 contains 12 residues. Written as DNA, the CDR3 is TGTGCCAGCAGTGAATTTAGGGACGAGCAGTACTTC. Translating it yields CASSEFRDEQYF.

This clonotype was counted only a few times. This rearrangement joins TRBV20-1 to TRBJ2-2; 12 nucleotides agree with TRBD2. Germline trimming cut 0 bases from V and 1 base from J; bases unmatched to any gene: 6. Looked up from germline, CDR1 is DFQATT and CDR2 is SNEGSKA (reference sequence). This CDR3 has 18 amino acids. CDR3 protein: CSARDFRTSGVNTGELFF. For the CDR3, the DNA is TGCAGTGCTAGAGATTTTCGGACTAGCGGGGTGAACACCGGGGAGCTGTTTTTT.

This clonotype was detected only a few times. V gene TRBV20-1 combines with J gene TRBJ2-1; the D gene is possibly TRBD2 (6 bases). The CDR3 has 15 residues. The germline V gene encodes CDR1 DFQATT and CDR2 SNEGSKA (reference sequence). Trimming removed 3 bases at V and 5 bases at J, with 17 bases between. The CDR3, as DNA: TGCAGTGCTAGTAGTACCTGGGGGAGGAACAATGAGCAGTTCTTC. Amino acid sequence: CSASSTWGRNNEQFF.

This clonotype was observed a few times. This chain uses TRBV7-2 with TRBJ2-7; tentatively, D is TRBD2 (6 bases). Per germline, CDR1 SGHTA and CDR2 FQGNSA. Trimming took off 8 bases at V and 0 bases at J, with 14 bases between the two ends. The CDR3 contains 14 residues. The CDR3 reads CASRRRDGSYEQYF. CDR3 DNA sequence: TGTGCCAGCCGTCGGCGGGATGGCTCCTACGAGCAGTACTTC.

This clonotype came up a few times. The chain employs TRBV28 and TRBJ2-6; D unclear. This CDR3 contains 17 residues. V shed 7 bases and J shed 7 bases, with 23 bases lying between them. Germline CDR1 MDHEN, CDR2 SYDVKM. The CDR3 DNA reads TGTGCCAGCACCCGTTTTTCAGGCGGAGTAGTAGCCAACGTCCTGACTTTC. This encodes CASTRFSGGVVANVLTF.

On this clonotype itself: The junction departs from germline at one end; a sequencing error may be responsible. The chain recombines TRBV10-3 with TRBJ2-1; D not resolved. The CDR3 contains 15 residues. CDR1 is ENHRY and CDR2 is SYGVKD in the germline V gene. CDR3 DNA sequence: TGTGCCCTCAGCGATACGGAGAGCTCCTACAATGAGCAGTTCTTC. Protein product: CALSDTESSYNEQFF.

This clonotype was found many times. CDR3 nucleotide sequence: TGCAGCAGTGGACAGGTCCAAGAGACCCAGTACTTC. This encodes CSSGQVQETQYF. The chain has TRBV29-1 and TRBJ2-5, with TRBD1 identical over 7 bases. CDR3 length equals 12 residues. The V segment lost 8 bases and the J segment 1 base; nucleotides outside the gene matches: 4. Germline lookup yields CDR1 SQVTM and CDR2 ANQGSEA.

This clonotype was counted only a few times. The rearrangement uses TRBV28 and TRBJ2-7; the D is unclear. CDR1 MDHEN and CDR2 SYDVKM come from the germline V gene. Between the trimmed V and J ends, which lost 3 bases and 2 bases, there was a span of 14 bases. CDR3 size: 15 residues. The DNA for the CDR3 is TGTGCCAGCAGTTTCGTGACTCCGAGAACCTACGAGCAGTACTTC. Protein sequence: CASSFVTPRTYEQYF.